A single sample is the source of the 27 T cell receptor beta chains below, sequenced in a study of CD8 T cells in Susac syndrome. Random hexamers primed reverse transcription of about 0.5 to 1 ug RNA. Using its own MiXCR run on the immunoSEQ multiplex PCR reads, TCRdb lists one record per CDR3 protein. The profile shows 150,000 to 190,000 distinct CDR3 sequences, approximately 95% of them singletons. Sequencing used CD4+ T cells from PBMCs. The receptor set was obtained from a human donor with Susac syndrome.

The gene calls are TRBV29-1 and TRBJ2-5; D unresolved. The germline V gene has CDR1 SQVTM and CDR2 ANQGSEA. The CDR3 is 10 amino acids. V was trimmed by 4 bases and J by 5 bases, leaving 5 bases between them. CDR3 loop: CSVGDETQYF. CDR3 nucleotides: TGCAGCGTTGGTGACGAGACCCAGTACTTC.

The chain couples TRBV29-1 to TRBJ1-2, with D possibly matching TRBD1 (5 bases). This CDR3 is built from 13 residues. The V end lost 3 bases, the J end lost 5 bases, and 13 bases lay between the germline ends. CDR1 and CDR2 (germline): SQVTM, ANQGSEA. CDR3 amino acids: CSVDWAGIYGYTF. The DNA for the CDR3 is TGCAGCGTTGACTGGGCAGGGATATATGGCTACACCTTC. Variable domain in full (rest from reference TRBV29-1 and TRBJ1-2): SAVISQKPSRDICQRGTSLTIQCQVDSQVTMMFWYRQQPGQSLTLIATANQGSEATYESGFVIDKFPISRPNLTFSTLTVSNMSPEDSSIYLCSVDWAGIYGYTFGSGTRLTVV.

The chain couples TRBV14 to TRBJ2-1; no clear D gene. Trimming pared 7 bases from V and 10 bases from J, leaving 17 bases between. This CDR3 region has 13 residues. Germline CDR1 and CDR2: SGHDN and FVKESK. CDR3 sequence reads: CASTETFLGEQFF. Here the CDR3 DNA reads TGTGCCAGCACGGAGACTTTCCTCGGCGAGCAGTTCTTC. Variable domain in full (rest from reference TRBV14 and TRBJ2-1): EAGVTQFPSHSVIEKGQTVTLRCDPISGHDNLYWYRRVMGKEIKFLLHFVKESKQDESGMPNNRFLAERTGGTYSTLKVQPAELEDSGVYFCASTETFLGEQFFGPGTRLTVL.

V is TRBV14 and J is TRBJ1-6; D gene ambiguous. With 5 bases removed from V and 11 bases from J, the gap between germline ends came to 13 bases. Germline V gives CDR1 SGHDN, CDR2 FVKESK. This CDR3 region has 13 residues. The CDR3 loop reads CASSGLEGTPLHF. The CDR3, as DNA: TGTGCCAGCAGCGGCCTAGAGGGAACACCCCTCCACTTT.

The chain links TRBV6-5 to TRBJ2-2; D call uncertain. CDR3 length: 12 amino acids. Germline CDR1 is MNHEY and CDR2 is SVGAGI. Trimming stripped 8 bases from V and 0 bases from J, with 4 bases between. In DNA form, the CDR3 reads TGTGCCAGCGTCTCGAACACCGGGGAGCTGTTTTTT. Translation: CASVSNTGELFF.

V and J are TRBV20-1 and TRBJ2-1; the match to TRBD2 covers 7 bases. V dropped 0 bases and J dropped 3; count of bases not matched to a gene: 2. The CDR3 has 14 residues. Looked up from germline, CDR1 is DFQATT and CDR2 is SNEGSKA (reference sequence). In DNA, the CDR3 is TGCAGTGCTAGAGATCGGGGGGTCTACAATGAGCAGTTCTTC. Its protein product is CSARDRGVYNEQFF.

The gene calls are TRBV12-3 or TRBV12-4 and TRBJ2-7; D ambiguous. The germline V and J ends were trimmed by 6 bases and 3 bases, with 9 bases remaining between them. The CDR3 sequence is 12 residues long. The CDR3 loop reads CASRDHGYEQYF. CDR3 DNA: TGTGCCAGCAGGGATCACGGCTACGAGCAGTACTTC.

V and J are TRBV25-1 and TRBJ1-1; unclear D gene. From germline, CDR1 is MGHDK and CDR2 SYGVNS. V lost 6 bases and J 2 bases, leaving 10 bases between the germline ends. The CDR3 sequence is 13 residues long. The DNA for the CDR3 is TGTGCCAGCAGCGACCACTTCAACACTGAAGCTTTCTTT. This sequence encodes CASSDHFNTEAFF. The full variable domain, completed using reference TRBV25-1 and TRBJ1-1, is EADIYQTPRYLVIGTGKKITLECSQTMGHDKMYWYQQDPGMELHLIHYSYGVNSTEKGDLSSESTVSRIRTEHFPLTLESARPSHTSQYLCASSDHFNTEAFFGQGTRLTVV.

The chain carries TRBV29-1 and TRBJ2-1; TRBD2 is a possible D gene (5 bases). The CDR3 is 15 residues long. The germline gives CDR1 SQVTM, CDR2 ANQGSEA. Trimming cost V 3 bases and J 5 bases, with 17 bases left between them. The CDR3 spells CSVDSLGDVHNEQFF. In DNA, the CDR3 is TGCAGCGTTGACTCGCTGGGAGACGTTCACAATGAGCAGTTCTTC.

The J gene is TRBJ1-5, the V gene TRBV20-1, with 8 bases lining up with TRBD1. Losses at the gene ends were 4 bases for V and 3 bases for J; bases not matched to a gene: 8. This CDR3 is 15 amino acids long. The germline CDR1 and CDR2 sequences are DFQATT and SNEGSKA (reference sequence). CDR3 nucleotide sequence: TGCAGTGCTATTGCAGGACAGGGCTACAATCAGCCCCAGCATTTT. It encodes CSAIAGQGYNQPQHF.

This clonotype has more than one count but fewer than ten. The genes are TRBV12-3 or TRBV12-4 and TRBJ2-2; 9 bases line up with TRBD1. V shed 4 bases, J shed 7 bases, and the junction held 4 bases outside the gene matches. The CDR3 spans 14 residues. Written as DNA, the CDR3 is TGTGCCAGCAGTTCACAGGGGGCAGTCGGGGAGCTGTTTTTT. Its protein product is CASSSQGAVGELFF.

The chain uses TRBV20-1 and TRBJ2-7; D possibly corresponds to TRBD2 (5 bases). V shed 1 base and J shed 3 bases, with 13 bases lying between them. CDR3 length: 14 residues. Germline loops: CDR1 DFQATT, CDR2 SNEGSKA (reference sequence). CDR3 DNA sequence: TGCAGTGCTAGAGTAGGTCAAGGACTCTACGAGCAGTACTTC. It encodes CSARVGQGLYEQYF.

The chain combines TRBV29-1 with TRBJ1-4; TRBD1 matches at 9 bases. The V segment lost 6 bases and the J segment 7 bases; nucleotides outside the gene matches: 9. Germline V CDR1 and CDR2: SQVTM, ANQGSEA. The CDR3 spans 14 residues. Here the CDR3 reads CSVETGGEGEKLFF. In nucleotides, the CDR3 is TGCAGCGTGGAAACAGGGGGCGAAGGTGAAAAACTGTTTTTT.

This rearrangement joins TRBV12-3 or TRBV12-4 to TRBJ2-1; D possibly uses TRBD1 or TRBD2 (6 bases each). The germline V and J ends were trimmed by 3 bases and 12 bases, with 18 bases remaining between them. The CDR3 is made up of 14 amino acids. Here the CDR3 reads CASSFGGGQAGQFF. In DNA, the CDR3 is TGTGCCAGCAGTTTCGGTGGGGGGCAGGCCGGGCAGTTCTTC.

This clonotype was observed a single time. The chain links TRBV27 to TRBJ2-7; 11 bases match TRBD1. J was trimmed by 3 bases and V by 6 bases; bases with no gene match: 10. The CDR3 runs 16 residues. Germline lookup yields CDR1 MNHEY and CDR2 SMNVEV (reference sequence). Here the CDR3 DNA reads TGTGCCAGCAGCAATTACCGGGACAGGGGGGGCTACGAGCAGTACTTC. This encodes CASSNYRDRGGYEQYF.

As DNA, the CDR3 is TGTGCCAGCTCTCCCGGACGTCCCGAGGAAAAACTGTTTTTT. Its protein is CASSPGRPEEKLFF. The J gene is TRBJ1-4, the V gene TRBV7-9; the D is unclear. Trimming left V 8 bases short and J 8 bases short, with 18 bases between. The germline V gene has CDR1 SEHNR and CDR2 FQNEAQ (reference sequence). The CDR3 totals 14 residues.

This chain connects TRBV7-8 to TRBJ2-3, with 7 bases that match TRBD1. The junction had 11 bases not matched to a gene; V was cut back by 5 bases and J by 0 bases. CDR1 SGHVS and CDR2 FQNEAQ come from the germline V gene. This CDR3 contains 17 residues. This CDR3 is CASSPGGQITSTDTQYF. The DNA of the CDR3 is TGTGCCAGCAGCCCTGGGGGACAGATAACAAGCACAGATACGCAGTATTTT.

The gene calls are TRBV5-1 and TRBJ2-7; 9 bases agree with TRBD2. V was clipped by 3 bases and J by 0 bases; unmatched bases: 13. Germline V gives CDR1 SGHRS, CDR2 YFSETQ. This CDR3 has 18 amino acids. The CDR3 nucleotides are TGCGCCAGCAGCTGGGGACGGAGCGGGGGGACAAGCTCCTACGAGCAGTACTTC. It specifies CASSWGRSGGTSSYEQYF. Supplemented by reference TRBV5-1 and TRBJ2-7, the full variable domain reads KAGVTQTPRYLIKTRGQQVTLSCSPISGHRSVSWYQQTPGQGLQFLFEYFSETQRNKGNFPGRFSGRQFSNSRSEMNVSTLELGDSALYLCASSWGRSGGTSSYEQYFGPGTRLTVT.

The V and J genes are TRBV15 and TRBJ2-2; D may be TRBD1 (5 bases). The germline V gene has CDR1 LNHNV and CDR2 YYDKDF (reference sequence). CDR3 length: 14 residues. V shed 3 bases and J shed 6 bases, with 11 bases lying between them. CDR3: CATSSQGYSGELFF. The CDR3 region has the DNA TGTGCCACCAGCAGTCAGGGCTACTCCGGGGAGCTGTTTTTT. Drawing the rest from reference TRBV15 and TRBJ2-2, the complete variable domain is DAMVIQNPRYQVTQFGKPVTLSCSQTLNHNVMYWYQQKSSQAPKLLFHYYDKDFNNEADTPDNFQSRRPNTSFCFLDIRSPGLGDTAMYLCATSSQGYSGELFFGEGSRLTVL.

The CDR3 protein is CASSLGRDTQYF. DNA of the CDR3: TGTGCCAGCTCACTCGGGCGAGATACGCAGTATTTT. The rearrangement uses TRBV18 and TRBJ2-3; D remains ambiguous. Per the germline V gene, CDR1 is KGHSH and CDR2 is LQKENI. The CDR3 runs to 12 residues. Between the trimmed V and J ends, which lost 4 bases and 5 bases, there was a span of 7 bases.

The chain is built from TRBV27 and TRBJ2-4, with TRBD1 identical over 7 bases. This CDR3 comprises 15 residues. Germline loops: CDR1 MNHEY, CDR2 SMNVEV (reference sequence). J gave up 2 bases and V 5 bases, and 6 bases lay outside the gene matches. The CDR3 loop is CASSPDRVSKNIQYF. As DNA, the CDR3 is TGTGCCAGCAGTCCCGACAGGGTCTCCAAAAACATTCAGTACTTC.

This chain joins TRBV29-1 and TRBJ1-3; tentative D call: TRBD1 (6 bases). Germline V gives CDR1 SQVTM, CDR2 ANQGSEA. The CDR3 length is 13 residues. V gave up 7 bases and J gave up 0 bases, with 10 bases separating them. The DNA of the CDR3 is TGCAGCGCTGGACAGCGCTCTGGAAACACCATATATTTT. Translated: CSAGQRSGNTIYF. The full variable domain, completed using reference TRBV29-1 and TRBJ1-3, is SAVISQKPSRDICQRGTSLTIQCQVDSQVTMMFWYRQQPGQSLTLIATANQGSEATYESGFVIDKFPISRPNLTFSTLTVSNMSPEDSSIYLCSAGQRSGNTIYFGEGSWLTVV.

The chain employs TRBV12-5 and TRBJ2-3, with TRBD2 matching over 15 bases. The CDR3 loop spans 15 amino acids. The V and J ends lost 10 bases and 2 bases, in that order; junction bases with no gene match: 4. Looked up from germline, CDR1 is LGHNT and CDR2 is FRNRAP. The CDR3 loop is CATGTSGGYTDTQYF. The CDR3, as DNA: TGTGCTACTGGGACTAGCGGGGGGTACACAGATACGCAGTATTTT.

This clonotype showed up just once. The chain employs TRBV6-5 and TRBJ2-2; D unresolved. CDR1 and CDR2 from the germline V gene are MNHEY and SVGAGI. This CDR3 has 16 residues. V gave up 0 bases and J gave up 0 bases, with 8 bases separating them. The DNA of the CDR3 is TGTGCCAGCAGTTACTCAGGCCCCGCGAACACCGGGGAGCTGTTTTTT. Translation gives CASSYSGPANTGELFF.

The V call is TRBV7-9, the J call TRBJ1-1; TRBD1 is a possible D gene (6 bases). Germline CDR1 reads SEHNR; CDR2 reads FQNEAQ (reference sequence). The CDR3 runs 14 residues. The V end lost 7 bases, the J end lost 11 bases, and 23 bases lay between the germline ends. For the CDR3, the DNA is TGTGCCAGCACCGGAGTATCAGGGGTCCTCGAGGCTTTCTTT. Protein: CASTGVSGVLEAFF.

CDR3 nucleotides: TGTGCCAGCAGTTACGACAGTGCGAACACTGAAGCTTTCTTT. Translating gives CASSYDSANTEAFF. The chain carries TRBV12-3 or TRBV12-4 and TRBJ1-1; TRBD1 might be the D (5 bases). V lost 4 bases and J lost 1, with 10 bases in between. The CDR3 is 14 amino acids.

The chain employs TRBV5-4 and TRBJ2-2; either TRBD1 or TRBD2 may supply D (6 bases each). V was shortened by 3 bases and J by 5 bases, with 14 bases between the two germline ends. The CDR3 consists of 15 residues. In germline, CDR1 is SGHNT, CDR2 YYREEE (reference sequence). CDR3 protein: CASSSQGRGTGELFF. The CDR3 coding sequence is TGTGCCAGCAGCTCTCAGGGGCGGGGTACCGGGGAGCTGTTTTTT. Using reference TRBV5-4 and TRBJ2-2 for the parts outside the CDR3, the full variable domain is ETGVTQSPTHLIKTRGQQVTLRCSSQSGHNTVSWYQQALGQGPQFIFQYYREEENGRGNFPPRFSGLQFPNYSSELNVNALELDDSALYLCASSSQGRGTGELFFGEGSRLTVL.